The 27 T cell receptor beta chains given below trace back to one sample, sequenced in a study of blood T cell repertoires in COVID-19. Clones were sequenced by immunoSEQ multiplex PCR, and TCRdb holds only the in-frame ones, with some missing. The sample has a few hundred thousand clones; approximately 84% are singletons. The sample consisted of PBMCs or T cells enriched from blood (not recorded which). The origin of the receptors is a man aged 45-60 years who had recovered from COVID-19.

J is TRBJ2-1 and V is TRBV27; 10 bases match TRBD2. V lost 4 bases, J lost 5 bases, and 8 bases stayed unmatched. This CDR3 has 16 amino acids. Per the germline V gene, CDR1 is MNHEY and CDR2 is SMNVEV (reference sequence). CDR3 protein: CASSSRGTSVNNEQFF. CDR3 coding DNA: TGTGCCAGCAGTTCGCGCGGGACTAGCGTAAACAATGAGCAGTTCTTC.

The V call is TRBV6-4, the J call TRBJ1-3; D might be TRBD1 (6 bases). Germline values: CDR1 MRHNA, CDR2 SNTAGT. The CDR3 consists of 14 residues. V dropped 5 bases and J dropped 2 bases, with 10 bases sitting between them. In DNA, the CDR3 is TGTGCCAGCAGTTTAAGGGGGACTGGAAACACCATATATTTT. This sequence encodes CASSLRGTGNTIYF.

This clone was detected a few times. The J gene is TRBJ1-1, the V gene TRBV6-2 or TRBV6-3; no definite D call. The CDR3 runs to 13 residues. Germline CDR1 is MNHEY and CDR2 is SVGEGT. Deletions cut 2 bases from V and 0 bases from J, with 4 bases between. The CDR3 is CASSYPVNTEAFF. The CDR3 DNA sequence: TGTGCCAGCAGTTACCCGGTGAACACTGAAGCTTTCTTT.

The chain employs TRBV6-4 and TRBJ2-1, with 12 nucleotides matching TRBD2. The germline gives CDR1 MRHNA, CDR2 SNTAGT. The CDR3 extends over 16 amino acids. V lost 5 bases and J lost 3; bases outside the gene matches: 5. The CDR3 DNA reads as TGTGCCAGCAGTAAGACTAGCGGGAGAGGCTACAATGAGCAGTTCTTC. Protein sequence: CASSKTSGRGYNEQFF.

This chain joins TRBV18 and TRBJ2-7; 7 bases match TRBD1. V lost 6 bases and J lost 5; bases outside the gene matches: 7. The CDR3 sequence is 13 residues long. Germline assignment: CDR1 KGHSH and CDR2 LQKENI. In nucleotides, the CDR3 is TGTGCCAGCTCGCGATCAGGGGGTCACGAGCAGTACTTC. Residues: CASSRSGGHEQYF.

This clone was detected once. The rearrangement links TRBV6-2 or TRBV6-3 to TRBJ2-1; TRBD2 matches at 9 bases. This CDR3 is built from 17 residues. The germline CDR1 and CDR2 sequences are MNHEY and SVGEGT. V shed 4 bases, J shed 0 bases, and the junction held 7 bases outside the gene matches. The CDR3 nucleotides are TGTGCCAGCAGTTCCGGGACTAGCTCCCGCTCCTACAATGAGCAGTTCTTC. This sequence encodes CASSSGTSSRSYNEQFF.

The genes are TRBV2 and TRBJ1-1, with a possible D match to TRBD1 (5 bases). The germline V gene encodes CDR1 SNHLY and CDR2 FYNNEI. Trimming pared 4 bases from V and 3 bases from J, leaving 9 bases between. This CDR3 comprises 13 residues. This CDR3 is CASSGRDYTEAFF. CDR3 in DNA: TGTGCCAGCAGTGGGCGGGACTACACTGAAGCTTTCTTT.

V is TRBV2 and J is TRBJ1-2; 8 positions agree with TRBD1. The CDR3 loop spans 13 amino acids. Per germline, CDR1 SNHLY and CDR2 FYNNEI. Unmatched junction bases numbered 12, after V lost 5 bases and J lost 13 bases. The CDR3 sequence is CASSHRDRPGGTF. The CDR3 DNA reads TGTGCCAGCAGTCACCGGGACAGGCCCGGGGGCACCTTC. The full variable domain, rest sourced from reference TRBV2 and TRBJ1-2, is EPEVTQTPSHQVTQMGQEVILRCVPISNHLYFYWYRQILGQKVEFLVSFYNNEISEKSEIFDDQFSVERPDGSNFTLKIRSTKLEDSAMYFCASSHRDRPGGTFGSGTRLTVV.

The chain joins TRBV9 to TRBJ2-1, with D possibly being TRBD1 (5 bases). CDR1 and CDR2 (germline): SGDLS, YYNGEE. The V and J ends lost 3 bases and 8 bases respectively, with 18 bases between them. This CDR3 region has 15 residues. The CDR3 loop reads CASSGGQRAAHEQFF. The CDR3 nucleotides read TGTGCCAGCAGCGGTGGACAACGGGCCGCGCATGAGCAGTTCTTC.

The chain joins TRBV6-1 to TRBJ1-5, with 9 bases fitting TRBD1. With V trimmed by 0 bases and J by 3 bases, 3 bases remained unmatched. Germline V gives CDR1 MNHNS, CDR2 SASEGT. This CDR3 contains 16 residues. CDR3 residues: CASSEARDRVNQPQHF. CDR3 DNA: TGTGCCAGCAGTGAAGCCCGGGACAGGGTCAATCAGCCCCAGCATTTT.

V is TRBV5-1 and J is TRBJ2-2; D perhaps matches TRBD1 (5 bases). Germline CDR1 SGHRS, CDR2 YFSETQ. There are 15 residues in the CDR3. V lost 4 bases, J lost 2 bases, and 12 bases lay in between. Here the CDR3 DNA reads TGCGCCAGCAGCGTCAGGGATGCAAACACCGGGGAGCTGTTTTTT. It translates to CASSVRDANTGELFF.

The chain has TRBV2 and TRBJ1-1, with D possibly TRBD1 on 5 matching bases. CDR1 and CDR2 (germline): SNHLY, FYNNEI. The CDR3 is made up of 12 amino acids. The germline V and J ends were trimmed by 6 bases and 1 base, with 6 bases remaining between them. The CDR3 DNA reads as TGTGCCAGCAGACAGGCGAACACTGAAGCTTTCTTT. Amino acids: CASRQANTEAFF. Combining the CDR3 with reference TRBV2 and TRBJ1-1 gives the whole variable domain EPEVTQTPSHQVTQMGQEVILRCVPISNHLYFYWYRQILGQKVEFLVSFYNNEISEKSEIFDDQFSVERPDGSNFTLKIRSTKLEDSAMYFCASRQANTEAFFGQGTRLTVV.

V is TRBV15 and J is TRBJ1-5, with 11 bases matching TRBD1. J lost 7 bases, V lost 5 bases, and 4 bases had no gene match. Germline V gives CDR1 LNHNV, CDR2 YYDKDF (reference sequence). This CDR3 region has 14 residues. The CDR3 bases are TGTGCCACCAGCTGGGGACAGGGGGGCCAGCCCCAGCATTTT. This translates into CATSWGQGGQPQHF.

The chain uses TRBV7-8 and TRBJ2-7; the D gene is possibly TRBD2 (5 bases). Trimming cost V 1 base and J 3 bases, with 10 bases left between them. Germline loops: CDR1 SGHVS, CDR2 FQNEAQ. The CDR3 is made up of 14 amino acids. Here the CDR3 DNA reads TGTGCCAGCAGCTTAGGACTAAACTTCTACGAGCAGTACTTC. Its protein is CASSLGLNFYEQYF.

The CDR3 nucleotides read TGTGCCAGCAGCTTAGATCGGCCTCGGCTAGGCAATGAGCAGTTCTTC. Protein: CASSLDRPRLGNEQFF. The chain joins TRBV7-2 to TRBJ2-1; D is ambiguous. Trimming took off 1 base at V and 6 bases at J, with 16 bases between the two ends. The CDR3 extends over 16 amino acids. CDR1 is SGHTA, CDR2 FQGNSA, per germline.

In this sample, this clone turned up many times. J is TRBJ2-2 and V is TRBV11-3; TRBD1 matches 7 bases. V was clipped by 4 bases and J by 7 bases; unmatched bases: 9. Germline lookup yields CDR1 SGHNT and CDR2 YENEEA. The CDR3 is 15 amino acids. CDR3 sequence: CASSSGQYHGGELFF. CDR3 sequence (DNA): TGTGCCAGCAGCTCGGGACAGTATCATGGCGGGGAGCTGTTTTTT.

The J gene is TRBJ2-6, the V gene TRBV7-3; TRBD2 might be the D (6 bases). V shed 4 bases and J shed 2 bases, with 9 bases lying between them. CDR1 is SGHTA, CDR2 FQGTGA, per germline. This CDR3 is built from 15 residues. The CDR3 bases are TGTGCCAGCAGCTCTGGAGGGACTGGGGCCAACGTCCTGACTTTC. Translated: CASSSGGTGANVLTF.

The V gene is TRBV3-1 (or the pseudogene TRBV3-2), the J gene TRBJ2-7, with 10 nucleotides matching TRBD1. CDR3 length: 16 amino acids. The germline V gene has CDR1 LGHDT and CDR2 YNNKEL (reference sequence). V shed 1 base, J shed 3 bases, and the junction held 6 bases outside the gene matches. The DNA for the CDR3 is TGTGCCAGCAGCCAAGTCCCGGGACAGGGGATCTACGAGCAGTACTTC. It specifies CASSQVPGQGIYEQYF.

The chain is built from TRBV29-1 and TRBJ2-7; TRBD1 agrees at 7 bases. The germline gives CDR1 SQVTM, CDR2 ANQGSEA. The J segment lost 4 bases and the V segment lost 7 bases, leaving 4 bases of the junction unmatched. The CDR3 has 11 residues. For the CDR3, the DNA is TGCAGCGGGGGACAGAAGTACGAGCAGTACTTC. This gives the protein CSGGQKYEQYF.

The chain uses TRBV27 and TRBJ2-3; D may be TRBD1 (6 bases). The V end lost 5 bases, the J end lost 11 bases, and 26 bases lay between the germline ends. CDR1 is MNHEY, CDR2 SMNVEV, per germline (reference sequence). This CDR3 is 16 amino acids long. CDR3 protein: CASSPHQLRDKKLQYF. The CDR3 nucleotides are TGTGCCAGCAGTCCACATCAGCTCCGGGACAAAAAACTGCAGTATTTT.

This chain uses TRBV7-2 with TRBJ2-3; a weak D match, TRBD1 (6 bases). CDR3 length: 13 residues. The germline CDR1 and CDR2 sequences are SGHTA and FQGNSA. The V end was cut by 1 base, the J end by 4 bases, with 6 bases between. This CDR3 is CASSLGGPDTQYF. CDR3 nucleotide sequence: TGTGCCAGCAGCTTAGGGGGGCCAGATACGCAGTATTTT.

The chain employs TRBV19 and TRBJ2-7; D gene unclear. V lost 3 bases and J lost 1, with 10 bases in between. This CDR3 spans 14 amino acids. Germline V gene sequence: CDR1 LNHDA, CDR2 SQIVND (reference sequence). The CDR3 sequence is CASSIYGDSYEQYF. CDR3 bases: TGTGCCAGTAGTATCTATGGAGATTCCTACGAGCAGTACTTC.

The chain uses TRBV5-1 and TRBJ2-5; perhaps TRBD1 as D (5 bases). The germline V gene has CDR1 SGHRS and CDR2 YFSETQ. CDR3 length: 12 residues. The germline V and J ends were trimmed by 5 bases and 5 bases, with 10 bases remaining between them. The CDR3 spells CASRENRETQYF. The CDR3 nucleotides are TGCGCCAGCAGAGAAAACAGGGAGACCCAGTACTTC.

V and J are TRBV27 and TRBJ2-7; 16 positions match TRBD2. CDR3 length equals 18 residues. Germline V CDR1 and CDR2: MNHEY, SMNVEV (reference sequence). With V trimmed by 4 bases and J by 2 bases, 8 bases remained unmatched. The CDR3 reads CASSSRGTSGGATYEQYF. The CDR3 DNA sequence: TGTGCCAGCAGTTCAAGAGGGACTAGCGGGGGGGCTACCTACGAGCAGTACTTC.

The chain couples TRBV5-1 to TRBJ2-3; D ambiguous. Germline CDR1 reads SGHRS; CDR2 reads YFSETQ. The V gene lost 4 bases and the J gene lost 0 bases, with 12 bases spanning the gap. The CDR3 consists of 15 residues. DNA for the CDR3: TGCGCCAGCAGCGCGAGTGAGGCTAGCACAGATACGCAGTATTTT. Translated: CASSASEASTDTQYF.

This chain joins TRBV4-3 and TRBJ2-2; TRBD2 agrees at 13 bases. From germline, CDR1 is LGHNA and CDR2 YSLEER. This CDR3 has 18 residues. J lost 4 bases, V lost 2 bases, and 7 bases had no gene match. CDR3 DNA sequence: TGCGCCAGCAGCCAACCCCCGGGACTAGCGGGAATCACCGGGGAGCTGTTTTTT. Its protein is CASSQPPGLAGITGELFF.

In nucleotides, the CDR3 is TGTGCCAGCAGATCAGACAGGGAGCACTATGGCTACACCTTC. It translates to CASRSDREHYGYTF. The chain joins TRBV6-5 to TRBJ1-2; 7 positions agree with TRBD1. CDR3 size: 14 residues. CDR1 and CDR2 (germline): MNHEY, SVGAGI. V shed 6 bases and J 3 bases; nucleotides not matched to a gene: 7.